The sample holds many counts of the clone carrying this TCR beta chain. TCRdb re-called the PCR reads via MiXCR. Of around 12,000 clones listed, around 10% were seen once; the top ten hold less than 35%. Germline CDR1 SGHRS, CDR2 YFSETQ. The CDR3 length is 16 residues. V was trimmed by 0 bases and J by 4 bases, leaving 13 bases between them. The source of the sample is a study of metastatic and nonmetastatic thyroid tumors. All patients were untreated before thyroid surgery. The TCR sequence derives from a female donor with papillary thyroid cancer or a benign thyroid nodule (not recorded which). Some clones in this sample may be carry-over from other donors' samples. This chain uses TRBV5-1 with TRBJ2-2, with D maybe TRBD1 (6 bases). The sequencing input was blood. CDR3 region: CASSLAEQGPTGELFF. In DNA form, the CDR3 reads TGCGCCAGCAGCTTGGCTGAACAGGGACCCACCGGGGAGCTGTTTTTT. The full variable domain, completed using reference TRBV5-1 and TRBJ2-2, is KAGVTQTPRYLIKTRGQQVTLSCSPISGHRSVSWYQQTPGQGLQFLFEYFSETQRNKGNFPGRFSGRQFSNSRSEMNVSTLELGDSALYLCASSLAEQGPTGELFFGEGSRLTVL.